Below, 25 T cell receptor beta chains from the same sample are listed, as sequenced in a study of blood T cell repertoires in COVID-19. The repertoire was sequenced with immunoSEQ multiplex PCR; TCRdb's copy has only in-frame clones and lacks some. The sample includes approximately 220,000 clones, roughly 84% of them seen just once. The specimen was peripheral blood. The receptors shown here come from a woman in her thirties who had recovered from COVID-19.

This sequence joins TRBV30 and TRBJ2-2; TRBD2 agrees at 8 bases. V shed 0 bases, J shed 5 bases, and the junction held 5 bases outside the gene matches. CDR3 length: 15 residues. Germline lookup yields CDR1 GTSNPN and CDR2 SVGIG (reference sequence). The CDR3 sequence: CAWSVAGATTGELFF. Here the CDR3 DNA reads TGTGCCTGGAGTGTAGCGGGAGCCACGACCGGGGAGCTGTTTTTT.

The chain recombines TRBV24-1 with TRBJ2-1; 9 bases line up with TRBD1. The CDR3 extends over 15 amino acids. Trimming at V came to 4 bases and at J to 9 bases, leaving 9 bases not matched to a gene. CDR1 and CDR2 (germline): KGHDR, SFDVKD. CDR3 sequence: CATSDPRDRECEQFF. CDR3 nucleotides: TGTGCCACCAGTGACCCCCGGGACAGGGAGTGTGAGCAGTTCTTC.

The chain couples TRBV28 to TRBJ1-2, with 8 bases lining up with TRBD1. Losses at the gene ends were 1 base for V and 4 bases for J; bases not matched to a gene: 5. Germline-derived CDR1 and CDR2 are MDHEN and SYDVKM. The CDR3 runs to 15 residues. The CDR3 nucleotides are TGTGCCAGCAGTTTATACCGGGACAGGATCTATGGCTACACCTTC. Its protein product is CASSLYRDRIYGYTF.

The genes are TRBV27 and TRBJ2-7, with 10 bases lining up with TRBD2. There are 16 residues in the CDR3. The ends lost 4 bases at V and 5 bases at J; junction bases unmatched: 11. Germline V CDR1 and CDR2: MNHEY, SMNVEV (reference sequence). The CDR3 sequence is CASSWGRLAGVNEQYF. CDR3 in DNA: TGTGCCAGCAGTTGGGGTAGGCTAGCGGGAGTGAACGAGCAGTACTTC.

This clone showed up just a few times. The chain recombines TRBV25-1 with TRBJ1-4, with D possibly matching TRBD1 (6 bases). There are 15 residues in the CDR3. Germline CDR1 reads MGHDK; CDR2 reads SYGVNS. Trimming left V 2 bases short and J 8 bases short, with 15 bases between. The CDR3 region has the DNA TGTGCCAGCAGTGAAATAGGGGGGGGATGGGAAAAACTGTTTTTT. This sequence encodes CASSEIGGGWEKLFF.

The chain links TRBV4-2 to TRBJ1-2, with D possibly matching TRBD1 (6 bases). The V gene's germline CDR1 is LGHNA and CDR2 YNFKEQ. V lost 4 bases and J 4 bases, leaving 16 bases between the germline ends. The CDR3 covers 15 residues. The CDR3 protein is CASSLDREVLYGYTF. The CDR3, as DNA: TGTGCCAGCAGCCTGGACAGAGAGGTTCTCTATGGCTACACCTTC.

The CDR3 DNA is TGTGCCAGTAGTATAGAGGTCAGGGGATCCGGAAACACCATATATTTT. This gives the protein CASSIEVRGSGNTIYF. V is TRBV19 and J is TRBJ1-3; a weak D match, TRBD1 (6 bases). V lost 0 bases and J 4 bases, leaving 13 bases between the germline ends. The germline gives CDR1 LNHDA, CDR2 SQIVND (reference sequence). This CDR3 spans 16 amino acids.

CDR3: CASSYYGGEGEELFF. The CDR3 bases are TGTGCCAGCAGTTACTACGGAGGAGAGGGTGAGGAGCTGTTTTTT. The rearrangement uses TRBV6-5 and TRBJ2-2, with D perhaps matching TRBD2 (5 bases). CDR1 and CDR2 from the germline V gene are MNHEY and SVGAGI. The CDR3 is made up of 15 amino acids. V was pared by 1 base and J by 10 bases, with 16 bases between.

This rearrangement joins TRBV5-3 to TRBJ2-1, with 8 bases fitting TRBD2. TRBV5-3 is an ORF, with its function uncertain. After removal of 5 bases from V and 8 bases from J, the junction contained 15 bases not matched to a gene. The CDR3 loop spans 16 amino acids. DNA of the CDR3: TGTGCCAGAAGATTTCTACGGGAGGGCTCAAGCGATGAGCAGTTCTTC. Its translation is CARRFLREGSSDEQFF.

The chain carries TRBV30 and TRBJ2-1; perhaps TRBD2 as D (5 bases). The CDR3 consists of 15 residues. Germline CDR1 reads GTSNPN; CDR2 reads SVGIG (reference sequence). Trimming cost V 1 base and J 0 bases, with 10 bases left between them. The CDR3 DNA follows: TGTGCCTGGAGTGGGAGCGGACTCTCCTACAATGAGCAGTTCTTC. Its protein product is CAWSGSGLSYNEQFF.

The rearrangement joins TRBV18 to TRBJ1-1; 8 nucleotides match TRBD1. CDR3 length equals 17 residues. Germline V CDR1 and CDR2: KGHSH, LQKENI. V shed 3 bases, J shed 1 base, and the junction held 10 bases outside the gene matches. For the CDR3, the DNA is TGTGCCAGCTCACCGACCGCAGGCGGGACAGGGAACACTGAAGCTTTCTTT. Its translation: CASSPTAGGTGNTEAFF.

This clone was counted once. The J gene is TRBJ2-3, the V gene TRBV24-1, with 9 bases matching TRBD2. The germline V gene encodes CDR1 KGHDR and CDR2 SFDVKD. The CDR3 length is 15 residues. With V trimmed by 6 bases and J by 1 base, 4 bases remained unmatched. CDR3 in DNA: TGTGCCACCAGTTCAATAGCGGGGGGCACAGATACGCAGTATTTT. This encodes CATSSIAGGTDTQYF.

This clone was counted only a few times. The chain joins TRBV2 to TRBJ2-7, with D unclear. Trimming pared 5 bases from V and 6 bases from J, leaving 5 bases between. CDR1 is SNHLY and CDR2 is FYNNEI in the germline V gene. CDR3 length: 10 residues. The CDR3 DNA sequence: TGTGCCAGCAGTTACACCGAGCAGTACTTC. It yields the protein CASSYTEQYF.

The V call is TRBV11-2, the J call TRBJ2-2, with TRBD2 identical over 11 bases. V lost 4 bases, J lost 6 bases, and 16 bases stayed unmatched. The CDR3 extends over 19 amino acids. The germline gives CDR1 SGHAT, CDR2 FQNNGV. In DNA, the CDR3 is TGTGCCAGCAGCTCTCCGACTAGCGGGGCCCTCGGGGGGGCCGGGGAGCTGTTTTTT. Its translation is CASSSPTSGALGGAGELFF.

The genes are TRBV6-5 and TRBJ1-4, with D unclear. Per germline, CDR1 MNHEY and CDR2 SVGAGI. V was pared by 2 bases and J by 0 bases, with 4 bases between. CDR3 length equals 14 residues. The CDR3 here is CASSYRATNEKLFF. CDR3 nucleotide sequence: TGTGCCAGCAGTTACCGGGCAACTAATGAAAAACTGTTTTTT.

This clone was seen once. V is TRBV7-3 and J is TRBJ1-2, with a tentative D call TRBD1 (5 bases). The V end lost 4 bases, the J end lost 1 base, and 7 bases lay between the germline ends. The length of the CDR3 is 13 residues. Germline values: CDR1 SGHTA, CDR2 FQGTGA. The CDR3 nucleotides are TGTGCCAGCAGCTCCACAGGTAACTATGGCTACACCTTC. Protein product: CASSSTGNYGYTF.

The rearrangement uses TRBV4-1 and TRBJ2-2; 7 nucleotides agree with TRBD1. This CDR3 spans 18 amino acids. Germline trimming cut 2 bases from V and 3 bases from J; bases unmatched to any gene: 12. The germline V gene has CDR1 MGHRA and CDR2 YSYEKL. The CDR3 sequence: CASSQSQRQGFYTGELFF. DNA of the CDR3: TGCGCCAGCAGCCAAAGCCAGAGACAGGGTTTTTACACCGGGGAGCTGTTTTTT.

The rearrangement joins TRBV7-3 to TRBJ1-1; weak D call: TRBD1 (5 bases). The CDR3 has 14 residues. Trimming left V 1 base short and J 3 bases short, with 9 bases between. Germline V gene sequence: CDR1 SGHTA, CDR2 FQGTGA. CDR3 in DNA: TGTGCCAGCAGCTTAAAGCCAGGGTACACTGAAGCTTTCTTT. Its translation: CASSLKPGYTEAFF.

V gene TRBV27 combines with J gene TRBJ2-7, with 13 nucleotides matching TRBD2. The germline V gene has CDR1 MNHEY and CDR2 SMNVEV (reference sequence). V gave up 2 bases and J gave up 7 bases; unmatched junction bases: 2. The CDR3 has 14 amino acids. The CDR3 sequence is CASSLRGLAGEQYF. The CDR3 bases are TGTGCCAGCAGTTTAAGGGGACTAGCGGGGGAGCAGTACTTC.

This sequence joins TRBV10-2 and TRBJ1-2, with D perhaps TRBD1 (6 bases). The CDR3 totals 15 residues. The germline gives CDR1 WSHSY, CDR2 SAAADI. V lost 3 bases to trimming and J lost 2 bases, with 13 bases between them. The CDR3 spells CASSEQGIGNYGYTF. As DNA, the CDR3 is TGCGCCAGCAGTGAACAGGGAATCGGGAACTATGGCTACACCTTC.

This chain joins TRBV2 and TRBJ1-6; no clear D gene. CDR1 is SNHLY, CDR2 FYNNEI, per germline. This CDR3 has 15 amino acids. V shed 5 bases and J shed 2 bases, with 10 bases lying between them. CDR3 protein: CASSPPGPYNSPLHF. For the CDR3, the DNA is TGTGCCAGCAGTCCCCCGGGTCCCTATAATTCACCCCTCCACTTT.

The genes are TRBV3-1 (or the pseudogene TRBV3-2) and TRBJ2-3, with TRBD2 identical over 8 bases. The germline V gene encodes CDR1 LGHDT and CDR2 YNNKEL (reference sequence). J gave up 6 bases and V 0 bases, and 8 bases lay outside the gene matches. The CDR3 has 16 residues. The CDR3 is CASSQDDFGGRDTQYF. The CDR3 DNA follows: TGTGCCAGCAGCCAAGACGACTTCGGCGGGAGGGATACGCAGTATTTT.

The chain has TRBV6-2 or TRBV6-3 and TRBJ2-3; the D is unclear. Germline V gives CDR1 MNHEY, CDR2 SVGEGT. The ends were cut back, 3 bases at V and 0 bases at J, with 10 bases in the middle. The CDR3 contains 15 residues. CDR3 bases: TGTGCCAGCAGTTATCGAACCAGTAGCACAGATACGCAGTATTTT. Translation: CASSYRTSSTDTQYF.

The chain carries TRBV27 and TRBJ2-7; 11 nucleotides line up with TRBD2. Germline V gene lookup returns CDR1 MNHEY and CDR2 SMNVEV (reference sequence). J lost 3 bases, V lost 6 bases, and 13 bases had no gene match. CDR3 length: 17 residues. The CDR3 DNA sequence: TGTGCCAGCAGGACCTTAGGCCCGACTAGCGGGAACTACGAGCAGTACTTC. Amino acid sequence: CASRTLGPTSGNYEQYF.

CDR3 bases: TGCGCCAGCAGCCGGCCGTTGGCGCGCAGGTACGAGCAGTACTTC. Amino acids: CASSRPLARRYEQYF. This rearrangement joins TRBV4-1 to TRBJ2-7; D remains ambiguous. The CDR3 has 15 amino acids. V lost 4 bases and J 4 bases, leaving 17 bases between the germline ends. CDR1 is MGHRA and CDR2 is YSYEKL in the germline V gene.